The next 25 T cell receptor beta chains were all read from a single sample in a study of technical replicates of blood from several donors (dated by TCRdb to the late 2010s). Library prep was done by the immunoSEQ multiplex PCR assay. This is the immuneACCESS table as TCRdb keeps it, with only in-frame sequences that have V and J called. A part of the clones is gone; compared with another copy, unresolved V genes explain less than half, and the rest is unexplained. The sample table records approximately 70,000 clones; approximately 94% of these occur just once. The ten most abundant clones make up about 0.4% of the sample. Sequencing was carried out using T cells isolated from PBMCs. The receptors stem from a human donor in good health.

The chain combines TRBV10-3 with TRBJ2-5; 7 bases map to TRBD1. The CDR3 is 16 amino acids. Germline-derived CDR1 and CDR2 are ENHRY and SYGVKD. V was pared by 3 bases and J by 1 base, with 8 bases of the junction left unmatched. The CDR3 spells CAISEGAGTAQETQYF. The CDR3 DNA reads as TGTGCCATCAGTGAAGGAGCCGGGACAGCCCAAGAGACCCAGTACTTC.

DNA for the CDR3: TGTGCCAGCAGCGAACCCAGACAGGGCGGGAACACTGAAGCTTTCTTT. This encodes CASSEPRQGGNTEAFF. This chain links TRBV11-1 with TRBJ1-1; 7 bases match TRBD1. J lost 1 base, V lost 5 bases, and 10 bases had no gene match. Germline assignment: CDR1 SGHAT and CDR2 FQDESV (reference sequence). The CDR3 spans 16 residues.

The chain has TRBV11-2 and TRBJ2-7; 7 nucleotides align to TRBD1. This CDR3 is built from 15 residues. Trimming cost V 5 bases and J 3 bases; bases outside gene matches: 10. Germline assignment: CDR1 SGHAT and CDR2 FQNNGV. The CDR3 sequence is CASSIRSGGYYEQYF. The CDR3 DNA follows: TGTGCCAGCAGCATCCGCTCAGGGGGTTACTACGAGCAGTACTTC.

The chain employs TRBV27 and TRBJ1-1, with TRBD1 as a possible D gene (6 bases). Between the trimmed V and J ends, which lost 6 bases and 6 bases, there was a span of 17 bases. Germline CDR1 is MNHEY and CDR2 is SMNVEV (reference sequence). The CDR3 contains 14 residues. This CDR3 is CASRENRDEAEAFF. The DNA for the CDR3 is TGTGCCAGCAGGGAGAACAGGGATGAGGCTGAAGCTTTCTTT.

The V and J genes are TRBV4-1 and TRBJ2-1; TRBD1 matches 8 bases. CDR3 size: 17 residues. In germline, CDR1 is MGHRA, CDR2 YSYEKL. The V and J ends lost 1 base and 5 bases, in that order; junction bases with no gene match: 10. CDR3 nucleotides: TGCGCCAGCAGCCAAGTACAGGACAGGGAACGGGACAATGAGCAGTTCTTC. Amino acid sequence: CASSQVQDRERDNEQFF.

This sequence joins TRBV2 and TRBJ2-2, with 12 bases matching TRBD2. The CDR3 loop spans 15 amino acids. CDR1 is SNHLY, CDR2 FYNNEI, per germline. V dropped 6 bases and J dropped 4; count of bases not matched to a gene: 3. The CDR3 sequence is CASSLTSGGTGELFF. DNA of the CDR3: TGTGCCAGCAGCCTGACTAGCGGGGGCACCGGGGAGCTGTTTTTT.

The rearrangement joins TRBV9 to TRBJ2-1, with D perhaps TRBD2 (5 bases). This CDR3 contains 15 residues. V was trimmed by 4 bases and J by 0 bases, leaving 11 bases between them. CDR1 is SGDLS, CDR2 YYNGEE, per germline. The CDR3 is CASSQSGRSYNEQFF. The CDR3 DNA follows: TGTGCCAGCAGCCAGAGCGGTCGCTCCTACAATGAGCAGTTCTTC.

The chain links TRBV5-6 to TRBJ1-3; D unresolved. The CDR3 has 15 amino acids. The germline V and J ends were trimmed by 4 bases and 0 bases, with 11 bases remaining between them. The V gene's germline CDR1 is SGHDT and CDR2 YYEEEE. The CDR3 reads CASSAKTASGNTIYF. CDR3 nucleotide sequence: TGTGCCAGCAGCGCGAAAACAGCCTCTGGAAACACCATATATTTT.

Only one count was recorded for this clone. The CDR3 DNA sequence: TGTGCCAGCAGGCTGGGGAGGAAGTTATCTGGCTACACCTTC. This translates into CASRLGRKLSGYTF. The genes are TRBV27 and TRBJ1-2, with D unresolved. The germline V gene encodes CDR1 MNHEY and CDR2 SMNVEV (reference sequence). V shed 6 bases and J shed 7 bases, with 18 bases lying between them. This CDR3 is 14 amino acids long.

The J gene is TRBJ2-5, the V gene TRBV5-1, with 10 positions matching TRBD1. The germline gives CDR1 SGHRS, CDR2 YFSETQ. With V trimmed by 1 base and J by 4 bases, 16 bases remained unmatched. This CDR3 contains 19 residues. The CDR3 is CASSLPILTGQGSRETQYF. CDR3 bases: TGCGCCAGCAGCTTGCCGATTCTTACGGGACAGGGGTCGAGAGAGACCCAGTACTTC.

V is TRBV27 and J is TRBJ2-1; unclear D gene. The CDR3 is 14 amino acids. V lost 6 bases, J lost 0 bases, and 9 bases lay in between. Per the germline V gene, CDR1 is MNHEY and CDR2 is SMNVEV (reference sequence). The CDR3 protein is CASSFRSSYNEQFF. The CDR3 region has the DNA TGTGCCAGCAGCTTCCGGAGCTCCTACAATGAGCAGTTCTTC.

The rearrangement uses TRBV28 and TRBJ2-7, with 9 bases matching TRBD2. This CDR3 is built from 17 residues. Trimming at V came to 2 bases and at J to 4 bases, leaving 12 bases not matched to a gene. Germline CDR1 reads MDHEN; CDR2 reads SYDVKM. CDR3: CASSLRPYYLAGYEQYF. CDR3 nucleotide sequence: TGTGCCAGCAGTTTAAGGCCCTATTATCTAGCGGGGTACGAGCAGTACTTC.

Written as DNA, the CDR3 is TGTGCCAGCAGTACTCAGGGGGCGAGTGGCTACACCTTC. This translates into CASSTQGASGYTF. This chain joins TRBV2 and TRBJ1-2, with 8 nucleotides matching TRBD1. The V gene end was trimmed by 5 bases and the J gene end by 7 bases; junction bases not matched to a gene: 6. The CDR3 loop spans 13 amino acids. Germline-derived CDR1 and CDR2 are SNHLY and FYNNEI. The full variable domain, with the rest looked up from reference TRBV2 and TRBJ1-2, is EPEVTQTPSHQVTQMGQEVILRCVPISNHLYFYWYRQILGQKVEFLVSFYNNEISEKSEIFDDQFSVERPDGSNFTLKIRSTKLEDSAMYFCASSTQGASGYTFGSGTRLTVV.

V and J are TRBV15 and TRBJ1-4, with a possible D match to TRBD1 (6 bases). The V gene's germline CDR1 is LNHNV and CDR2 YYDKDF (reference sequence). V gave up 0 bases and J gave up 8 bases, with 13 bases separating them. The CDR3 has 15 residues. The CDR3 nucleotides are TGTGCCACCAGCAGAGACGGGGGGCTTCGGGAAAAACTGTTTTTT. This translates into CATSRDGGLREKLFF.

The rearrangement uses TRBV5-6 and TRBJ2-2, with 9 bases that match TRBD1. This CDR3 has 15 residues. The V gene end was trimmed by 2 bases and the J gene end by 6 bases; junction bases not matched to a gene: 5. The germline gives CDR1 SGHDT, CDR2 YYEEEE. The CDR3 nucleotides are TGTGCCAGCAGCTTAGGGACAGGGCTCGCCGGGGAGCTGTTTTTT. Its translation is CASSLGTGLAGELFF.

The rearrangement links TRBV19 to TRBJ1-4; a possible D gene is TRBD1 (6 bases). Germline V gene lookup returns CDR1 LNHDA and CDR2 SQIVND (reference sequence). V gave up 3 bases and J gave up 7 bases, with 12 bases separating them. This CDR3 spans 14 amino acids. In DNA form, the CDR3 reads TGTGCCAGTAGTATGCACAGGGACGGTGAAAAACTGTTTTTT. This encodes CASSMHRDGEKLFF.

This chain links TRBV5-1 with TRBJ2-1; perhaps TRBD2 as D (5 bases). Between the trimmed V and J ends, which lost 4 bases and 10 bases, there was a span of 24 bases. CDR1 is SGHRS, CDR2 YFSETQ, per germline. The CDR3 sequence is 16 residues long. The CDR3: CASSPLSGRSPGEQFF. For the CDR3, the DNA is TGCGCCAGCAGCCCTTTGAGCGGACGTTCTCCCGGGGAGCAGTTCTTC.

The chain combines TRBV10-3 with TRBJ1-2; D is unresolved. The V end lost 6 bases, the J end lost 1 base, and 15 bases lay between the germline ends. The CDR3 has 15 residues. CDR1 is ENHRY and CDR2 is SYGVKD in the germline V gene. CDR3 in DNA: TGTGCCATCAGGTCGACGGCAGGAAGTAACTATGGCTACACCTTC. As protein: CAIRSTAGSNYGYTF.

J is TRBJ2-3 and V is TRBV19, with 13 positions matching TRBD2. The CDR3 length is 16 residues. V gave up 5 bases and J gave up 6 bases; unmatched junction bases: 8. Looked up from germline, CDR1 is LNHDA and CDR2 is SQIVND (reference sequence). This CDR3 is CASSVGLAGDADTQYF. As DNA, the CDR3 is TGTGCCAGTAGTGTCGGACTAGCGGGGGATGCCGATACGCAGTATTTT. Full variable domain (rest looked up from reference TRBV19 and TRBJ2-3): DGGITQSPKYLFRKEGQNVTLSCEQNLNHDAMYWYRQDPGQGLRLIYYSQIVNDFQKGDIAEGYSVSREKKESFPLTVTSAQKNPTAFYLCASSVGLAGDADTQYFGPGTRLTVL.

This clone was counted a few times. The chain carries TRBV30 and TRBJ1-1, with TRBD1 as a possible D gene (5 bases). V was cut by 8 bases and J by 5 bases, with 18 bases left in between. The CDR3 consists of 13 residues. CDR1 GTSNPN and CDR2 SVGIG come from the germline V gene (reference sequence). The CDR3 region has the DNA TGTGCCCCCCGGGAAGGGGCGGGAACTGAAGCTTTCTTT. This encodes CAPREGAGTEAFF.

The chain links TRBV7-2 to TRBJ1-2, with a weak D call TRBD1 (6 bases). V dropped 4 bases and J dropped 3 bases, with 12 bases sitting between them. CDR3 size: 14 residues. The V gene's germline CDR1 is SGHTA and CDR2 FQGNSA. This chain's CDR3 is CASSSPGQYYGYTF. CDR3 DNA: TGTGCCAGCAGCTCCCCCGGACAGTACTATGGCTACACCTTC.

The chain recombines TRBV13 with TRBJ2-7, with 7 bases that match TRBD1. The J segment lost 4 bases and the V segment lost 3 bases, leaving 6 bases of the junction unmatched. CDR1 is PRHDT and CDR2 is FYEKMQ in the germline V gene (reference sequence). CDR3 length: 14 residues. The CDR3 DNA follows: TGTGCCAGCAGCTTCTCGGACAGGAGATACGAGCAGTACTTC. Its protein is CASSFSDRRYEQYF.

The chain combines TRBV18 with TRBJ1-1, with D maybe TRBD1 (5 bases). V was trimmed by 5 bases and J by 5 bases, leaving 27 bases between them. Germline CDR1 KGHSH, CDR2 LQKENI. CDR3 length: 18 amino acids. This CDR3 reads CASSSAPPGLTYFTEAFF. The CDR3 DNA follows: TGTGCCAGCTCATCCGCTCCCCCGGGACTAACTTACTTTACTGAAGCTTTCTTT.

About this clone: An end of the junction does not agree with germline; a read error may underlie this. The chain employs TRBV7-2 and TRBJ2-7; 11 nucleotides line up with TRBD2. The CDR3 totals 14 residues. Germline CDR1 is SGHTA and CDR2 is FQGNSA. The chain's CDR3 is CASNLAGGPGEQYF. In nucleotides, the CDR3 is TGTGCCAGCAACTTAGCGGGAGGGCCGGGTGAGCAGTACTTC. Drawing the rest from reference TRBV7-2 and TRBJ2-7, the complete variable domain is GAGVSQSPSNKVTEKGKDVELRCDPISGHTALYWYRQSLGQGLEFLIYFQGNSAPDKSGLPSDRFSAERTGGSVSTLTIQRTQQEDSAVYLCASNLAGGPGEQYFGPGTRLTVT.

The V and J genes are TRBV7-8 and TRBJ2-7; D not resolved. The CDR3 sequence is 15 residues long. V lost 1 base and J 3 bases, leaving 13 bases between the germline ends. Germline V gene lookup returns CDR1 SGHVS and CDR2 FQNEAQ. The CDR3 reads CASSLETPNNYEQYF. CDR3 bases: TGTGCCAGCAGCTTAGAGACACCGAATAACTACGAGCAGTACTTC.